The source of this T cell receptor (beta chain) is a study of naive and memory T cell subsets. Notes on the study in general: Naive repertoires, especially CD8, held a few larger clonotypes, possibly memory cells re-expressing CD45RA.

With regard to this clonotype: What it recognizes is unknown.

An equimolar mix of two oligonucleotides served as the beta constant-region primer for TRBC1 and TRBC2. The ligated cDNA underwent four PCR rounds using SP2 and nested alpha and beta constant-region primers. TCRdb itself ran the UMI-ligation and nested PCR reads through MiXCR, one entry per CDR3 protein. The sample holds 150,000 or so distinct CDR3 sequences; 22% are singletons and the top ten take approximately 0.1%. The CDR3 covers 16 residues. Trimming removed 2 bases from V and 7 bases from J, with 21 bases in between. Germline lookup yields CDR1 MNHEY and CDR2 SMNVEV (reference sequence). The material sequenced was naive CD4+ T cells from blood. This TCR derives from a human donor in good health. The chain couples TRBV27 to TRBJ2-7; the D gene is possibly TRBD2 (6 bases). The CDR3 DNA follows: TGTGCCAGCAGTTTAGGTGGGAGGCCCCTAGTTTCAGAGCAGTACTTC. It encodes CASSLGGRPLVSEQYF.